This T cell receptor (beta chain) was sequenced in a study of cytomegalovirus exposure and HLA in healthy donors. Primers for the PCR totalled 60 Vbeta and 13 Jbeta. Clones were read by immunoSEQ multiplex PCR, and TCRdb kept only the in-frame ones, dropping some. The sample lists approximately 59,000 clones; about 72% were seen once. The germline V gene encodes CDR1 LGHNA and CDR2 YSLEER. The CDR3 contains 19 residues. Trimming took 1 base from V and 0 from J, leaving 16 bases between them. Each donor's status was that of a healthy bone marrow donor. This sequence originates from a girl under 18 in good health and CMV-seropositive. The rearrangement joins TRBV4-3 to TRBJ2-6, with a tentative D call TRBD2 (6 bases). Sample: PBMCs. The CDR3 loop reads CASSQVWDSISSGANVLTF. For the CDR3, the DNA is TGCGCCAGCAGCCAAGTATGGGACTCCATTTCCTCTGGGGCCAACGTCCTGACTTTC.